This note documents a single T cell receptor beta chain sequence. What it recognizes is unknown. The data were taken from a study of early T cells in non-severe SARS-CoV-2 infection. Study results and caveats: The VDJdb matching leaned toward anti-spike CD8 responses and overlooked private and CD4 specificities.

Individual cDNA molecules were tagged with unique molecular identifiers, the study reported. TCRdb re-derived calls from the 5' RACE reads in MiXCR, one entry per CDR3 protein. The data show approximately 89,000 distinct CDR3 sequences, around an eighth seen once. Sequenced material: whole blood. This receptor was identified in an adult who was a healthcare worker with PCR-confirmed SARS-CoV-2 infection or an uninfected control (not recorded which).

CDR3 region: CASRAGLRVSPLHF. The CDR3 DNA sequence: TGTGCCAGCAGGGCGGGCTTGAGGGTTTCACCCCTCCACTTT. The V gene is TRBV27, the J gene TRBJ1-6; D not resolved. Germline-derived CDR1 and CDR2 are MNHEY and SMNVEV (reference sequence). The V gene lost 6 bases and the J gene lost 9 bases, with 15 bases spanning the gap. This CDR3 region has 14 residues.